A single sample gave rise to the 4 T cell receptor beta chains below, sequenced in a study of T cells in Graves' hyperthyroidism and ophthalmopathy (dated by TCRdb to about 2019). The library was made by multiplex PCR. Sequencing used an Illumina HiSeq 2000. Amplification of TCR beta CDR3 regions was carried out from RNA transcripts. A first-round RT-PCR of the TCR CDR3 used the HTBI primer set with the Qiagen OneStep RT-PCR kit. TCRdb's own reprocessing of the public reads used fastp at Q25 and MiXCR and kept productive beta chains. Identical CDR3 protein sequences are pooled into one entry, listed with their most common genes and DNA. This sample is represented by nearly 750,000 distinct CDR3 sequences; 35% of them were singletons. The top ten constitute around 30% of the sample. Sequences were obtained from blood. All receptors derive from a woman aged 35 to 49 with Graves' hyperthyroidism.

This clonotype was recorded once. The germline gene is not matched at one end of the junction; a read error may be the cause. The rearrangement uses TRBV5-1 and TRBJ2-7, with 7 bases lining up with TRBD2. The germline gives CDR1 SGHRS, CDR2 YFSETQ. The CDR3 runs 12 residues. In DNA, the CDR3 is TGCGCCAGCAGCTTTGCGGGAGACGAGCAGCACTTC. Its protein product is CASSFAGDEQHF.

In its sample, this clonotype was seen many times. The genes are TRBV12-3 or TRBV12-4 and TRBJ1-2, with unresolved D. V was shortened by 5 bases and J by 2 bases, with 12 bases between the two germline ends. CDR3 length equals 14 residues. The CDR3 loop reads CASSPRTENYGYTF. The DNA of the CDR3 is TGTGCCAGCAGTCCACGGACGGAGAACTATGGCTACACCTTC.

The chain uses TRBV6-2 or TRBV6-3 and TRBJ2-5, with 9 nucleotides matching TRBD2. The trim removed 0 bases at V and 5 bases at J, leaving 4 bases unmatched. The germline V gene has CDR1 MNHEY and CDR2 SVGEGT. There are 15 residues in the CDR3. CDR3 in amino acids: CASSYSSGSLETQYF. CDR3 DNA sequence: TGTGCCAGCAGTTACTCTAGCGGGAGTCTGGAGACCCAGTACTTC.

This chain connects TRBV7-9 to TRBJ2-7; D gene uncertain. The J call is doubtful: the DNA matches TRBJ2-1 better. Germline CDR1 SEHNR, CDR2 FQNEAQ (reference sequence). The length of the CDR3 is 13 residues. CDR3 DNA sequence: TGTGCCAGCAGCCCGGGCGTGCTCAATGAGCAGTTCTTC. Protein sequence: CASSPGVLNEQFF.